This T cell receptor (beta chain) derives from a study of technical replicates of blood from several donors. TCRdb keeps only in-frame clones here, not all; method: immunoSEQ multiplex PCR. The sample lists roughly 66,000 clones; 75% to 90% were seen once. This clonotype was sampled from a human donor in good health. Some clones in this sample may be carry-over from other donors' samples. The sample comprised PBMCs.

The CDR3 sequence: CASSLVATGGSNYGYTF. CDR3 nucleotides: TGCGCCAGCAGCTTGGTGGCTACGGGAGGCTCAAACTATGGCTACACCTTC. This chain uses TRBV5-1 with TRBJ1-2, with unresolved D. The ends were cut back, 0 bases at V and 2 bases at J, with 17 bases in the middle. The CDR3 loop spans 17 amino acids. Germline CDR1 reads SGHRS; CDR2 reads YFSETQ.